A single sample is the source of the 27 T cell receptor beta chains below, sequenced in a study of identical twins. Each CDR3 protein is one row after TCRdb ran MiXCR on the 5' RACE reads. The data contain 1.5 million to 2 million distinct CDR3 sequences, around 29% of them seen just once; the ten biggest clones take up 0.25% to 0.3%. The sample comprised cord blood. These receptor sequences come from a newborn girl in good health.

The chain carries TRBV5-1 and TRBJ2-3, with 11 nucleotides matching TRBD2. CDR1 and CDR2 from the germline V gene are SGHRS and YFSETQ. The CDR3 is made up of 18 amino acids. V trimming: 4 bases; J trimming: 0 bases; junction bases outside the gene matches: 10. CDR3 in DNA: TGCGCCAGCAGCCCCGGGACTAGCGGATCTCCTAGCACAGATACGCAGTATTTT. This codes for CASSPGTSGSPSTDTQYF.

The gene calls are TRBV4-1 and TRBJ2-1; D might be TRBD2 (6 bases). Germline V gene data show CDR1 as MGHRA and CDR2 as YSYEKL. The CDR3 is made up of 17 amino acids. V lost 1 base, J lost 3 bases, and 16 bases lay in between. CDR3 amino acids: CASSQVPTSGDYNEQFF. The CDR3 bases are TGCGCCAGCAGCCAAGTTCCGACTAGTGGGGACTACAATGAGCAGTTCTTC.

J is TRBJ1-5 and V is TRBV20-1; 10 bases map to TRBD1. The CDR3 spans 15 residues. The germline gives CDR1 DFQATT, CDR2 SNEGSKA (reference sequence). Trimming removed 6 bases from V and 1 base from J; junction bases left unmatched: 6. The CDR3 nucleotides are TGCAGTGCCGCGACAGGGGGCTTAAGCAATCAGCCCCAGCATTTT. Translating gives CSAATGGLSNQPQHF.

The genes are TRBV6-2 or TRBV6-3 and TRBJ2-7; the D is unclear. Germline-derived CDR1 and CDR2 are MNHEY and SVGEGT. The length of the CDR3 is 13 residues. The V gene lost 8 bases and the J gene lost 0 bases, with 11 bases spanning the gap. CDR3 DNA sequence: TGTGCCAGCTTGAACGGTGGCTCCTACGAGCAGTACTTC. It yields the protein CASLNGGSYEQYF.

This clonotype occurred a few times. The chain couples TRBV6-5 to TRBJ2-1; the match to TRBD2 covers 15 bases. This CDR3 has 18 amino acids. The V gene's germline CDR1 is MNHEY and CDR2 SVGAGI. V trimming: 2 bases; J trimming: 1 base; junction bases outside the gene matches: 3. The CDR3 here is CASSYPGTSGRSYNEQFF. The CDR3 DNA follows: TGTGCCAGCAGTTACCCTGGGACTAGCGGGAGGTCCTACAATGAGCAGTTCTTC.

Notes on this clonotype: One junction end does not reproduce the germline sequence, and a read error may be involved. V and J are TRBV11-2 and TRBJ2-1; D may match TRBD1 or TRBD2 (5 bases each). The CDR3 runs 14 residues. Per germline, CDR1 SGHAT and CDR2 FQNNGV. The CDR3 DNA reads TGTGCCAGCAGCCTAGAGGGGACGCGAACTGAGCAGTTCTTC. This translates into CASSLEGTRTEQFF.

In its sample, this clonotype was seen many times. The chain uses TRBV5-1 and TRBJ2-5, with D perhaps matching TRBD1 (5 bases). V dropped 4 bases and J dropped 3 bases, with 7 bases sitting between them. Per germline, CDR1 SGHRS and CDR2 YFSETQ. The CDR3 contains 12 residues. The CDR3 protein is CASSRTKETQYF. As DNA, the CDR3 is TGCGCCAGCAGCCGGACAAAAGAGACCCAGTACTTC.

In this sample, this clonotype turned up a few times. The gene calls are TRBV19 and TRBJ2-4; D ambiguous. Trimming cost V 4 bases and J 0 bases, with 13 bases left between them. Germline CDR1 reads LNHDA; CDR2 reads SQIVND (reference sequence). The CDR3 runs to 16 residues. In DNA form, the CDR3 reads TGTGCCAGTAGTAGGCCGATGACAATAGCCAAAAACATTCAGTACTTC. Translated: CASSRPMTIAKNIQYF.

This clonotype was seen a handful of times. This chain links TRBV7-2 with TRBJ1-5, with unresolved D. The V and J ends lost 3 bases and 5 bases respectively, with 11 bases between them. The CDR3 has 14 residues. Germline lookup yields CDR1 SGHTA and CDR2 FQGNSA. The CDR3 coding sequence is TGTGCCAGCAGCTTGGGGTCAGTCGATCAGCCCCAGCATTTT. It translates to CASSLGSVDQPQHF.

The sample holds a few counts of this clonotype. The chain carries TRBV3-1 and TRBJ1-6; D gene unclear. The CDR3 runs 14 residues. CDR1 LGHDT and CDR2 YNNKEL come from the germline V gene (reference sequence). Trimming shortened V by 1 base and J by 8 bases, and 9 bases separated the two germline ends. The CDR3 DNA sequence: TGTGCCAGCAGCCAAGTTCCTGGAGATTCACCCCTCCACTTT. Translated: CASSQVPGDSPLHF.

In regard to this clonotype: Possible read error: a much larger clone is one base away. This sequence joins TRBV28 and TRBJ2-5; D remains unclear. The DNA matches TRBJ2-1 better at its end, which makes the J call doubtful. This CDR3 is built from 13 residues. Germline loops: CDR1 MDHEN, CDR2 SYDVKM. The DNA for the CDR3 is TGTGCCGGAGCAACCGGCTTCCAAGAGACCCAGTTCTTC. Protein: CAGATGFQETQFF.

This clonotype was seen at least ten times. This sequence joins TRBV28 and TRBJ2-1, with D possibly matching TRBD2 (5 bases). Trimming shortened V by 3 bases and J by 2 bases, and 11 bases separated the two germline ends. CDR1 is MDHEN, CDR2 SYDVKM, per germline. The length of the CDR3 is 15 residues. Here the CDR3 reads CASSLRESAYNEQFF. As DNA, the CDR3 is TGTGCCAGCAGTTTGAGGGAGTCCGCCTACAATGAGCAGTTCTTC.

The chain couples TRBV7-2 to TRBJ1-6; D not resolved. Germline V lookup: CDR1 SGHTA, CDR2 FQGNSA. The CDR3 spans 15 residues. V lost 5 bases and J lost 1, with 9 bases in between. CDR3 residues: CASSLVRSYNSPLHF. CDR3 coding DNA: TGTGCCAGCAGCCTAGTGAGGTCCTATAATTCACCCCTCCACTTT.

This clonotype was observed a single time. The chain's CDR3 is CASSCRQGYGYTF. As DNA, the CDR3 is TGCGCCAGCAGCTGCCGACAGGGCTATGGCTACACCTTC. This rearrangement joins TRBV5-1 to TRBJ1-2; 7 nucleotides agree with TRBD1. CDR1 and CDR2 (germline): SGHRS, YFSETQ. CDR3 length equals 13 residues. J gave up 4 bases and V 3 bases, and 3 bases lay outside the gene matches.

J is TRBJ2-1 and V is TRBV6-2 or TRBV6-3, with D perhaps matching TRBD2 (7 bases). This CDR3 has 19 residues. V was trimmed by 11 bases and J by 0 bases, leaving 29 bases between them. The germline gives CDR1 MNHEY, CDR2 SVGEGT. The CDR3 sequence is CASRGAAGTSPSSYNEQFF. DNA for the CDR3: TGTGCCTCCCGGGGGGCAGCGGGAACAAGTCCGAGCTCCTACAATGAGCAGTTCTTC.

This clonotype was found a few times. This sequence joins TRBV12-3 or TRBV12-4 and TRBJ2-1; the match to TRBD2 covers 10 bases. The junction had 6 bases not matched to a gene; V was cut back by 0 bases and J by 1 base. The CDR3 loop spans 18 amino acids. DNA for the CDR3: TGTGCCAGCAGTTTAGCCGGACTAGCGGTCCAATCCTACAATGAGCAGTTCTTC. Its protein is CASSLAGLAVQSYNEQFF.

This rearrangement joins TRBV27 to TRBJ2-5; 12 bases fit TRBD2. The J call could be wrong; TRBJ2-7 is a better fit for the DNA end. The CDR3 loop spans 15 amino acids. The germline V gene has CDR1 MNHEY and CDR2 SMNVEV (reference sequence). The CDR3 coding sequence is TGTGCCAGCAGTCCCCTAGCGGGAGGGACCCACGAGCAGTACTTC. Translating gives CASSPLAGGTHEQYF.

The V gene is TRBV11-1, the J gene TRBJ2-1; D is uncertain. The DNA end favors TRBJ2-7, so the J call may be wrong. This CDR3 is 14 amino acids long. Germline values: CDR1 SGHAT, CDR2 FQDESV (reference sequence). Here the CDR3 DNA reads TGTGCCAGCAGCTGGGTATCCCACTCGAATGAGCAGTACTTC. Translating gives CASSWVSHSNEQYF.

This clonotype came up a few times. This chain joins TRBV5-1 and TRBJ1-4, with D possibly matching TRBD1 (6 bases). Germline-derived CDR1 and CDR2 are SGHRS and YFSETQ. The CDR3 sequence is 14 residues long. The V gene lost 1 base and the J gene lost 5 bases, with 9 bases spanning the gap. The DNA for the CDR3 is TGCGCCAGCAGCTTGTATGGGACAAATGAAAAACTGTTTTTT. This sequence encodes CASSLYGTNEKLFF.

A word on this clonotype: Sequence at one end of the junction differs from germline and may be a read error. This sequence joins TRBV25-1 and TRBJ2-3; D is ambiguous. Germline V gene lookup returns CDR1 MGHDK and CDR2 SYGVNS. This CDR3 region has 14 residues. The CDR3 region has the DNA TGTGCCGGCAGCCCACCTAGGATCACAGATACGCAGTATTTT. This translates into CAGSPPRITDTQYF.

The chain uses TRBV7-9 and TRBJ1-6; 8 bases match TRBD1. The germline V gene encodes CDR1 SEHNR and CDR2 FQNEAQ (reference sequence). CDR3 length: 17 amino acids. J was trimmed by 4 bases and V by 2 bases; bases with no gene match: 7. This CDR3 is CASSLSGTGSYNSPLHF. The CDR3 DNA follows: TGTGCCAGCAGCTTATCGGGGACAGGTTCTTATAATTCACCCCTCCACTTT.

V and J are TRBV7-9 and TRBJ2-6; 7 nucleotides align to TRBD1. Germline loops: CDR1 SEHNR, CDR2 FQNEAQ (reference sequence). Trimming at V came to 4 bases and at J to 2 bases, leaving 5 bases not matched to a gene. The CDR3 sequence is 16 residues long. CDR3 sequence (DNA): TGTGCCAGCAGCTCCTGGCAGGGGGCTGGGGCCAACGTCCTGACTTTC. It yields the protein CASSSWQGAGANVLTF.

V and J are TRBV12-3 or TRBV12-4 and TRBJ2-2; 10 positions agree with TRBD1. V was clipped by 5 bases and J by 4 bases; unmatched bases: 7. This CDR3 has 16 residues. The CDR3 protein is CASSPRQGASTGELFF. The DNA for the CDR3 is TGTGCCAGCAGTCCCAGACAGGGGGCGAGCACCGGGGAGCTGTTTTTT.

This clonotype was observed a handful of times. The chain joins TRBV6-5 to TRBJ1-5; possibly TRBD1 for D (5 bases). The CDR3 has 14 amino acids. Germline CDR1 and CDR2: MNHEY and SVGAGI. With 0 bases removed from V and 5 bases from J, the gap between germline ends came to 8 bases. The CDR3 is CASSYSGPYQPQHF. Written as DNA, the CDR3 is TGTGCCAGCAGTTACTCGGGACCCTATCAGCCCCAGCATTTT.

The chain uses TRBV28 and TRBJ2-3; a possible D gene is TRBD1 (6 bases). This CDR3 is built from 14 residues. The V gene's germline CDR1 is MDHEN and CDR2 SYDVKM. The germline V and J ends were trimmed by 5 bases and 2 bases, with 11 bases remaining between them. CDR3 loop: CASSVQGDTDTQYF. CDR3 in DNA: TGTGCCAGCAGTGTACAGGGTGACACAGATACGCAGTATTTT. Variable domain in full (rest from reference TRBV28 and TRBJ2-3): DVKVTQSSRYLVKRTGEKVFLECVQDMDHENMFWYRQDPGLGLRLIYFSYDVKMKEKGDIPEGYSVSREKKERFSLILESASTNQTSMYLCASSVQGDTDTQYFGPGTRLTVL.

This clonotype was counted only a few times. The chain uses TRBV7-2 and TRBJ1-1; D gene uncertain. Germline V gene data show CDR1 as SGHTA and CDR2 as FQGNSA. V was shortened by 5 bases and J by 0 bases, with 10 bases between the two germline ends. The CDR3 runs to 14 residues. The CDR3 nucleotides read TGTGCCAGCAGCCTGACAAGGCTGAACACTGAAGCTTTCTTT. As protein: CASSLTRLNTEAFF.

V usage is TRBV7-2 and J usage is TRBJ1-3, with D uncertain. The CDR3 spans 13 residues. With 0 bases removed from V and 4 bases from J, the gap between germline ends came to 4 bases. CDR1 SGHTA and CDR2 FQGNSA come from the germline V gene. The CDR3 spells CASSLAQGNTIYF. In DNA, the CDR3 is TGTGCCAGCAGCTTAGCCCAGGGAAACACCATATATTTT.